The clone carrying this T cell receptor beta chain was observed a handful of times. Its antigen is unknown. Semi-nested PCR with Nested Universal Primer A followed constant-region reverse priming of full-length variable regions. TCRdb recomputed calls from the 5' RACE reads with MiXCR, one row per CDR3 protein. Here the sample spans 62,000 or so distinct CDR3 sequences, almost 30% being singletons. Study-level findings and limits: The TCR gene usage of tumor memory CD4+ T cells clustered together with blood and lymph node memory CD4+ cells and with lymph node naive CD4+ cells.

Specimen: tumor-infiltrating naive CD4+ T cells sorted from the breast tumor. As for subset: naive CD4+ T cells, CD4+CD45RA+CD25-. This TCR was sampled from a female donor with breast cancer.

DNA for the CDR3: TGTGCCTGGACCCCCCGGCGGGTGAGCTCTGGAAACACCATATATTTT. It is translated as CAWTPRRVSSGNTIYF. V is TRBV30 and J is TRBJ1-3; D not certain. V was shortened by 4 bases and J by 0 bases, with 16 bases between the two germline ends. Germline V lookup: CDR1 GTSNPN, CDR2 SVGIG (reference sequence). The CDR3 runs to 16 residues.